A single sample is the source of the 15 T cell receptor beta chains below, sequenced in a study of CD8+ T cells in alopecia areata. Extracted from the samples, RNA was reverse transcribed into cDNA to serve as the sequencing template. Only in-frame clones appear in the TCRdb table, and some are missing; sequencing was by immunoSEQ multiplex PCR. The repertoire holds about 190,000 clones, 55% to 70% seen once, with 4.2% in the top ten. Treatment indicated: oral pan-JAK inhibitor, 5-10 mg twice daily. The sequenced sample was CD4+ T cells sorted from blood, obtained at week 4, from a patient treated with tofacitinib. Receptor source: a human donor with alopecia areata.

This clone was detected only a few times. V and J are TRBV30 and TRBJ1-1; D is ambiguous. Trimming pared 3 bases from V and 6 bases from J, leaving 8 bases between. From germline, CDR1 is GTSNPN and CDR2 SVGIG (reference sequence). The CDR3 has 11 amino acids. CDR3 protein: CAWRDAPEAFF. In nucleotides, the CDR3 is TGTGCCTGGAGGGACGCTCCTGAAGCTTTCTTT.

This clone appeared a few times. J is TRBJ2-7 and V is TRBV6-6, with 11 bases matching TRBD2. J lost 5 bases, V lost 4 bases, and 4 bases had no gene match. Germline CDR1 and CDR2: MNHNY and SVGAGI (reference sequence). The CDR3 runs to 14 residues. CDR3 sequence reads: CASSLAGGSDEQYF. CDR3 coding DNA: TGTGCCAGCAGTTTAGCGGGGGGGTCTGACGAGCAGTACTTC.

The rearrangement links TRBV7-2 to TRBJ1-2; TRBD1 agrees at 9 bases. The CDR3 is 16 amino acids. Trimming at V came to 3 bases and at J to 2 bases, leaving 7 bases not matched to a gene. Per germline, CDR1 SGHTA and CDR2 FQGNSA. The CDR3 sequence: CASSFPGTGLNYGYTF. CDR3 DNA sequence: TGTGCCAGCAGCTTTCCCGGGACAGGGCTCAACTATGGCTACACCTTC.

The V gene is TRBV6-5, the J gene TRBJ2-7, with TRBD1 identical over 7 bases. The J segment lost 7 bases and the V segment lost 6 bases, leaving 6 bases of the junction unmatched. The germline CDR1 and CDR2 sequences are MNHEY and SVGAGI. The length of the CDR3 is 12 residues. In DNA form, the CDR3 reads TGTGCCAGCAGAAACGCAGGGGGTGAGCAGTACTTC. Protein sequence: CASRNAGGEQYF.

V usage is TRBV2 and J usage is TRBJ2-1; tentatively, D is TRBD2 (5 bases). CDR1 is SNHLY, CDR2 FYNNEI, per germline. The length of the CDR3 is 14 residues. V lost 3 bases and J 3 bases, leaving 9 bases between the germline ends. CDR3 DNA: TGTGCCAGCAGTGAGACTATTCTCTACAATGAGCAGTTCTTC. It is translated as CASSETILYNEQFF.

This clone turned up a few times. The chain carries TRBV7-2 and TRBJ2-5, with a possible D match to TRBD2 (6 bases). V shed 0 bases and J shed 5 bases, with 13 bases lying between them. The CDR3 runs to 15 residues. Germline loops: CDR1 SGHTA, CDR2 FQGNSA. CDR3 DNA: TGTGCCAGCAGCTTAGCGCGGGGTATGGGGGAGACCCAGTACTTC. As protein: CASSLARGMGETQYF.

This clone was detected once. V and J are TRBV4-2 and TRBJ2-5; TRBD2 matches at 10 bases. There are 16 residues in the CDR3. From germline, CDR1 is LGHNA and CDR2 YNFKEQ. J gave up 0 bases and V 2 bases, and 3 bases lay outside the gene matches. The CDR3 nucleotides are TGTGCCAGCAGCCAATTTAGCGGGGGGTACCAAGAGACCCAGTACTTC. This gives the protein CASSQFSGGYQETQYF.

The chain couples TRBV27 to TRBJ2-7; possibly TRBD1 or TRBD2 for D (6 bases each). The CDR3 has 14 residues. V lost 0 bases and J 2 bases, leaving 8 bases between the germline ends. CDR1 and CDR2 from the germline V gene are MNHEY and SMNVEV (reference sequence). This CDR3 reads CASSLSEGAYEQYF. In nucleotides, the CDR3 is TGTGCCAGCAGTTTATCGGAGGGGGCCTACGAGCAGTACTTC.

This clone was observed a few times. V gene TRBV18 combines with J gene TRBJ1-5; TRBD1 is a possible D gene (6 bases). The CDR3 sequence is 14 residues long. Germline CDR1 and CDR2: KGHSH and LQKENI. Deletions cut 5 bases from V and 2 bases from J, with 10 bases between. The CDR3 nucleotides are TGTGCCAGCTCAGAGGGGGGGGGCAATCAGCCCCAGCATTTT. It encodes CASSEGGGNQPQHF.

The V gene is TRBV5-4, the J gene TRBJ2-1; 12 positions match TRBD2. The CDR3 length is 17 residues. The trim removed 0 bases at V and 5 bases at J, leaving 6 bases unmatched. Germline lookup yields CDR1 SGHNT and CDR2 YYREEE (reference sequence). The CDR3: CASSLGLAGGPHNEQFF. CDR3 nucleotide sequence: TGTGCCAGCAGCTTGGGCCTAGCGGGGGGGCCACACAATGAGCAGTTCTTC.

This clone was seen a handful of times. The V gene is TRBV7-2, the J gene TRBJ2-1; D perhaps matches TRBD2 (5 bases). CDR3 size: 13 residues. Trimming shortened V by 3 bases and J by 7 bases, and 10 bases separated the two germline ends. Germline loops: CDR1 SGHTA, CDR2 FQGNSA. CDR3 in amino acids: CASSFVALNEQFF. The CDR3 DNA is TGTGCCAGCAGCTTTGTAGCGTTGAATGAGCAGTTCTTC.

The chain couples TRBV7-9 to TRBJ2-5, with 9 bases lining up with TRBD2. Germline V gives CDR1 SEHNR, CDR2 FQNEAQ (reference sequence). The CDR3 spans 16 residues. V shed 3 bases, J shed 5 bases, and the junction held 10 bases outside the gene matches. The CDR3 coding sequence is TGTGCCAGCAGCTTCCTCCCAGGACTAGCGAGGGAGACCCAGTACTTC. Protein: CASSFLPGLARETQYF.

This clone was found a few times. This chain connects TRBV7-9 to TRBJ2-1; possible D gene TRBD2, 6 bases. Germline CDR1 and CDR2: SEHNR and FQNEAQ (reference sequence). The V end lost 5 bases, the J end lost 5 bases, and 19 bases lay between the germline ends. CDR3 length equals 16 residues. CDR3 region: CASSASGTAGNNEQFF. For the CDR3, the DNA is TGTGCCAGCAGCGCTTCAGGCACAGCGGGTAACAATGAGCAGTTCTTC.

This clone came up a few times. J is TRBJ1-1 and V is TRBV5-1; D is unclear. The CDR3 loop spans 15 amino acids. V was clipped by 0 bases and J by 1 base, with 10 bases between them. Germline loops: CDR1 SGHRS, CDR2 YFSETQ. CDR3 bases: TGCGCCAGCAGCTTGGACGCATCCTCGAACACTGAAGCTTTCTTT. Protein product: CASSLDASSNTEAFF.

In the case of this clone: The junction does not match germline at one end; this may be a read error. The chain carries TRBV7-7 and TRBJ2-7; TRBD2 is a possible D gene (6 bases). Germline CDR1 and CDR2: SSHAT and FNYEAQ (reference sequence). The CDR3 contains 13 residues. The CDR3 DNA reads TGTGCTAGCAGCCCCCCCGGGGGTGACGAGCAGTACTTC. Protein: CASSPPGGDEQYF.